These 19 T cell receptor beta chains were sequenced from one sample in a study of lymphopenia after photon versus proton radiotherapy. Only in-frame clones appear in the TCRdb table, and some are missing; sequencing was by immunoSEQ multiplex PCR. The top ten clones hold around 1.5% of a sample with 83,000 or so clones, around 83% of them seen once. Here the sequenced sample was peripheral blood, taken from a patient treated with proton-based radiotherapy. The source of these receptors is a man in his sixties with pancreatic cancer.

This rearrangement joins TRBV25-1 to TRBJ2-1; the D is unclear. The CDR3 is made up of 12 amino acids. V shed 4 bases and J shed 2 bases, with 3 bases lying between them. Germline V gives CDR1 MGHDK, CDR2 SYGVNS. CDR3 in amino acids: CASSGAYNEQFF. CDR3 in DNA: TGTGCCAGCAGTGGGGCCTACAATGAGCAGTTCTTC.

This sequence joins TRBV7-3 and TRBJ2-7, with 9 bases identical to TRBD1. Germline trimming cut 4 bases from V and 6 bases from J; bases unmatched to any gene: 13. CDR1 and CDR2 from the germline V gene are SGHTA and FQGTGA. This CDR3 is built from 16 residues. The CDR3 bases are TGTGCCAGCAGCTCCTCGGTGGGGACAGGGAGGCGCGAGCAGTACTTC. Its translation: CASSSSVGTGRREQYF.

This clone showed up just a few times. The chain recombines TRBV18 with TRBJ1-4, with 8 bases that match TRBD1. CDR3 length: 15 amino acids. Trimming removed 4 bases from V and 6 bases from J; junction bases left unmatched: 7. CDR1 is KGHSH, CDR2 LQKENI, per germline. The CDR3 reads CASSLTRGRDEKLFF. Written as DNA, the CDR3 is TGTGCCAGCTCACTTACCAGGGGGCGCGATGAAAAACTGTTTTTT.

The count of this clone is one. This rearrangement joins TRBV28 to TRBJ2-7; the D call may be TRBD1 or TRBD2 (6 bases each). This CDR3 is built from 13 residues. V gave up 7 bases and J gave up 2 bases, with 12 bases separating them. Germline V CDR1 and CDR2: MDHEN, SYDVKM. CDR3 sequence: CASNRGPTYEQYF. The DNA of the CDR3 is TGTGCCAGCAACCGGGGGCCCACCTACGAGCAGTACTTC.

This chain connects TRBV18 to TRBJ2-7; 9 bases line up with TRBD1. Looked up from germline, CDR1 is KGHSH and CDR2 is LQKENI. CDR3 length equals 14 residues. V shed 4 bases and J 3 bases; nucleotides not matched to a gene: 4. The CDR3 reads CASSLRQGDYEQYF. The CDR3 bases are TGTGCCAGCTCACTAAGACAGGGGGACTACGAGCAGTACTTC.

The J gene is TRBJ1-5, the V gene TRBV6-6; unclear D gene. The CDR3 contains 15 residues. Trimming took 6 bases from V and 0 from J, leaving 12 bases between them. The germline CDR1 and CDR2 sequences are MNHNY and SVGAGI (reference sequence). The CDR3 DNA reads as TGTGCCAGCAGCCGCGACCAGTTTAGCAATCAGCCCCAGCATTTT. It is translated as CASSRDQFSNQPQHF.

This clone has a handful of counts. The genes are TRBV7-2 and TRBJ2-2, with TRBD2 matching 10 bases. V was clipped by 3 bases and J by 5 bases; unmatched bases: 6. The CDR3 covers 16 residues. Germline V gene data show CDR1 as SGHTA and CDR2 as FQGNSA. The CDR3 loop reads CASSFEAGGLTGELFF. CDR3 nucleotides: TGTGCCAGCAGCTTCGAAGCGGGAGGGTTAACCGGGGAGCTGTTTTTT.

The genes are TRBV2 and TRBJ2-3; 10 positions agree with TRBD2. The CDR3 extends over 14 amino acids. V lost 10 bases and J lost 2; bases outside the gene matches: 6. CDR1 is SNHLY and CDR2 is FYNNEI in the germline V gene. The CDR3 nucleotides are TGTGCCACCAAGCGGGAGGGAGACACAGATACGCAGTATTTT. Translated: CATKREGDTDTQYF.

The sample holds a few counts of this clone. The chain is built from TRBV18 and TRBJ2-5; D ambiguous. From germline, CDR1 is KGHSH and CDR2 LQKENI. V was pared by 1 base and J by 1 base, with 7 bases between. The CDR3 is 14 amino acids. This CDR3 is CASSPLDGQETQYF. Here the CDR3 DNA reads TGTGCCAGCTCACCACTTGACGGCCAAGAGACCCAGTACTTC.

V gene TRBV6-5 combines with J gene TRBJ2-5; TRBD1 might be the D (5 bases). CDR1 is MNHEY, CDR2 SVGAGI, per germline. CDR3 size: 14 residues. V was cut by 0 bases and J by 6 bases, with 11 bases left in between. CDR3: CASSYSPGYQTQYF. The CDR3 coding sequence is TGTGCCAGCAGTTACTCGCCAGGGTATCAGACCCAGTACTTC.

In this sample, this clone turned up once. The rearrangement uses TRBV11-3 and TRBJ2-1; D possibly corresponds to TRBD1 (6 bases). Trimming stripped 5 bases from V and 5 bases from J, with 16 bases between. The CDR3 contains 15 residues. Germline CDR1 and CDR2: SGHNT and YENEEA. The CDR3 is CASSPGFGQNNEQFF. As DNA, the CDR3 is TGTGCCAGCAGCCCAGGTTTCGGACAGAACAATGAGCAGTTCTTC.

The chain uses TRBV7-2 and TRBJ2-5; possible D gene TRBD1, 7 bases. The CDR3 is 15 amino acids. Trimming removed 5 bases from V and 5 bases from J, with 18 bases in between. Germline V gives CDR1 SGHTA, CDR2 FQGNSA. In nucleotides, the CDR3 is TGTGCCAGCAGCGCGTTCAGGGGGGCTAGGGAGACCCAGTACTTC. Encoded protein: CASSAFRGARETQYF.

CDR3 DNA sequence: TGTGCCAGTACCTCCCAGGGCGGAGGGAACACTGAAGCTTTCTTT. Protein: CASTSQGGGNTEAFF. The V gene is TRBV19, the J gene TRBJ1-1, with a weak D call TRBD1 (5 bases). V was pared by 7 bases and J by 1 base, with 16 bases between. CDR1 and CDR2 from the germline V gene are LNHDA and SQIVND (reference sequence). The CDR3 sequence is 15 residues long.

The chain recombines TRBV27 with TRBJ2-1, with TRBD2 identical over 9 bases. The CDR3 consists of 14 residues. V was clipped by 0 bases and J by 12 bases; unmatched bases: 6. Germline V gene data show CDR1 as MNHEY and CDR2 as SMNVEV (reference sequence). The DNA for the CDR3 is TGTGCCAGCAGTTTATCGGCGGGAGGGCGGGGGCAGTTCTTC. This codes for CASSLSAGGRGQFF.

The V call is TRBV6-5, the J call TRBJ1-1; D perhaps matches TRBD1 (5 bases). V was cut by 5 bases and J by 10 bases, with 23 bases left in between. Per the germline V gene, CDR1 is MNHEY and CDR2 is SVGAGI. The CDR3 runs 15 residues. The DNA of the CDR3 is TGTGCCAGCAGTCTCCTACCGGGGCCAGGAAGGGGAGCTTTCTTT. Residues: CASSLLPGPGRGAFF.

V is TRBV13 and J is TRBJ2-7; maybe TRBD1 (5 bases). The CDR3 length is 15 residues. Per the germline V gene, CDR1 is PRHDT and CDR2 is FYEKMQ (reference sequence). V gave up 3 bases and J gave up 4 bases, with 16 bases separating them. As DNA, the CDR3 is TGTGCCAGCAGCTTTACCAGGGTTGGCCCTTACGAGCAGTACTTC. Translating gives CASSFTRVGPYEQYF. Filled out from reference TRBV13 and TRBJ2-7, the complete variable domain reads AAGVIQSPRHLIKEKRETATLKCYPIPRHDTVYWYQQGPGQDPQFLISFYEKMQSDKGSIPDRFSAQQFSDYHSELNMSSLELGDSALYFCASSFTRVGPYEQYFGPGTRLTVT.

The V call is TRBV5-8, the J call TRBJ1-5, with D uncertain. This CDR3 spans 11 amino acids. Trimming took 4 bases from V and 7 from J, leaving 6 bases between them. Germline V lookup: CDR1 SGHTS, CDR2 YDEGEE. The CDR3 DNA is TGTGCCAGCAGCCAGCTACAGCCCCAGCATTTT. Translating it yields CASSQLQPQHF.

CDR3 protein: CASSLPGGFADRLYEQYF. For the CDR3, the DNA is TGTGCCAGCAGTTTACCAGGGGGTTTCGCGGACAGGCTCTACGAGCAGTACTTC. V usage is TRBV28 and J usage is TRBJ2-7, with TRBD1 matching over 7 bases. CDR1 and CDR2 (germline): MDHEN, SYDVKM. The CDR3 consists of 18 residues. V was pared by 2 bases and J by 3 bases, with 16 bases of the junction left unmatched.

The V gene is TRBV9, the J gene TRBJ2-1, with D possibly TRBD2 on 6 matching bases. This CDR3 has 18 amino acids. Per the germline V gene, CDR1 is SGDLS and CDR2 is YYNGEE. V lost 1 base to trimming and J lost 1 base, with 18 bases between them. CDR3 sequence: CASSVSSGGRLSYNEQFF. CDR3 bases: TGTGCCAGCAGCGTATCTAGTGGAGGGAGACTATCCTACAATGAGCAGTTCTTC.